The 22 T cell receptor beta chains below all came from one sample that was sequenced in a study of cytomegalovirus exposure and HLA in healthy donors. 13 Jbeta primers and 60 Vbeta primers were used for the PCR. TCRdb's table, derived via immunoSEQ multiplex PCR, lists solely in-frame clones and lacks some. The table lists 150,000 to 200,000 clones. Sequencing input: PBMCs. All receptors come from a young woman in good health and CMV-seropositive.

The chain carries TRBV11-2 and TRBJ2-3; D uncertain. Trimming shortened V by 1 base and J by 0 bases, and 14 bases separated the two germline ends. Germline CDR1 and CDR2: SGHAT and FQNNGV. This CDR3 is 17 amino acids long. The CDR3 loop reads CASSLGRRRSSTDTQYF. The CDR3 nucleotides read TGTGCCAGCAGCTTAGGGCGGCGCCGTTCTAGCACAGATACGCAGTATTTT.

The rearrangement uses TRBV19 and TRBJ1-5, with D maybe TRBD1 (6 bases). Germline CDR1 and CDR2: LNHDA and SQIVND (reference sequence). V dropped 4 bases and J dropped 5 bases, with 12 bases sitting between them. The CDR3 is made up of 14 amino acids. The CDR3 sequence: CASSKDSLDQPQHF. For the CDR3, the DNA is TGTGCCAGTAGTAAGGACAGTCTGGATCAGCCCCAGCATTTT.

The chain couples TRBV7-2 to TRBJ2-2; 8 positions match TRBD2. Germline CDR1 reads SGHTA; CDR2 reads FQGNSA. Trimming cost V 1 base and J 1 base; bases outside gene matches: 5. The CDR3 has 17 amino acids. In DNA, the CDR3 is TGTGCCAGCAGCTTAGTCTCGCTAGCGGGGAACACCGGGGAGCTGTTTTTT. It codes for CASSLVSLAGNTGELFF.

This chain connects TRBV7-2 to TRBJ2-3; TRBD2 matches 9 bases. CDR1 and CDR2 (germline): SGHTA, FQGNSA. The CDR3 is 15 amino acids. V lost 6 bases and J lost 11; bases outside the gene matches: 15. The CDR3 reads CASRLTAGGPIKQYF. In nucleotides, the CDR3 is TGTGCCAGCAGACTCACAGCGGGGGGACCTATAAAGCAGTATTTT.

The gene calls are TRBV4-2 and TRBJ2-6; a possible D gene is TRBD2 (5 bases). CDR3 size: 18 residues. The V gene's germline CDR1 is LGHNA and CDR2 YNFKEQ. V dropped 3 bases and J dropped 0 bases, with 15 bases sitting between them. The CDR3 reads CASSQDRESRSGANVLTF. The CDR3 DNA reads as TGTGCCAGCAGCCAGGACCGGGAATCGCGCTCTGGGGCCAACGTCCTGACTTTC.

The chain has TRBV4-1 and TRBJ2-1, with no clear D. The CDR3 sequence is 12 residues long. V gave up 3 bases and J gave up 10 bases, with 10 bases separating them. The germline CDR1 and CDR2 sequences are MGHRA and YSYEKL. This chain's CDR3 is CASSHHAGEQFF. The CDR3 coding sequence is TGCGCCAGCAGCCACCACGCCGGGGAGCAGTTCTTC.

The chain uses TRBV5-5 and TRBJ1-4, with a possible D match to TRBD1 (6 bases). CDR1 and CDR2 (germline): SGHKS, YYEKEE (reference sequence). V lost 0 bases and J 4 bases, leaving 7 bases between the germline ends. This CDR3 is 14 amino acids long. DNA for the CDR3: TGTGCCAGCAGCTTGGGACAGGATAATGAAAAACTGTTTTTT. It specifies CASSLGQDNEKLFF.

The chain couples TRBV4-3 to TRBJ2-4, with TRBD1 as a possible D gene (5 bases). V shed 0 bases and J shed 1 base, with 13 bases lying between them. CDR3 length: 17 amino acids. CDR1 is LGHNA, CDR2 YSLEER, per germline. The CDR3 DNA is TGCGCCAGCAGCCAAGATCTCGAGTCAGGGGCCAAAAACATTCAGTACTTC. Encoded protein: CASSQDLESGAKNIQYF.

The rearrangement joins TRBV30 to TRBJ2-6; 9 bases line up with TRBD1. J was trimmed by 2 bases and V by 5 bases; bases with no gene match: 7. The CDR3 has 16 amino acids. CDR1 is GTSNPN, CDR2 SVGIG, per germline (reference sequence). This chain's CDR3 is CAWGTGRWAGANVLTF. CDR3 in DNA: TGTGCCTGGGGGACAGGGAGATGGGCTGGGGCCAACGTCCTGACTTTC.

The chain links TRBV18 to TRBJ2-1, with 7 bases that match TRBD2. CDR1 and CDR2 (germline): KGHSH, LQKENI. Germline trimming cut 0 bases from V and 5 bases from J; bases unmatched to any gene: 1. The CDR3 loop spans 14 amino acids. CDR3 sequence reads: CASSPPRGDNEQFF. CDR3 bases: TGTGCCAGCTCACCACCCCGGGGGGACAATGAGCAGTTCTTC.

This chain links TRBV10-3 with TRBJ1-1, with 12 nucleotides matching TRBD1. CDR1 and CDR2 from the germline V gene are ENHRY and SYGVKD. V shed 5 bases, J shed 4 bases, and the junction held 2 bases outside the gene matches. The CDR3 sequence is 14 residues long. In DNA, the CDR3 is TGTGCCATCAGTTCGGGACAGGGGGCCACTGAAGCTTTCTTT. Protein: CAISSGQGATEAFF.

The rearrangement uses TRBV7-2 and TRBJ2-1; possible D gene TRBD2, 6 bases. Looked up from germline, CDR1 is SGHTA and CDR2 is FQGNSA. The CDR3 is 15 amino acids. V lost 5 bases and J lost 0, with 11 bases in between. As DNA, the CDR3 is TGTGCCAGCAGCAAGGGGAGGAGCTCCTACAATGAGCAGTTCTTC. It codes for CASSKGRSSYNEQFF.

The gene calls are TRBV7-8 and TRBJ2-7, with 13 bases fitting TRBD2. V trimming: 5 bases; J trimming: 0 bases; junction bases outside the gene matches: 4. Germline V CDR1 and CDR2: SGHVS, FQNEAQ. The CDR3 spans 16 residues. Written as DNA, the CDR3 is TGTGCCAGCAGCCCGGGACTAGCGGGGAGCTCCTACGAGCAGTACTTC. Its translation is CASSPGLAGSSYEQYF.

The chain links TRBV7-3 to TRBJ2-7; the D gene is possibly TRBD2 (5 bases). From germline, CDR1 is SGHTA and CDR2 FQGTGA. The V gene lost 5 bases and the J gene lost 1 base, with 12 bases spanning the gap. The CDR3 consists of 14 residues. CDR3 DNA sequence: TGTGCCAGCAGCCAAGGACTCCAGTCCTACGAGCAGTACTTC. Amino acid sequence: CASSQGLQSYEQYF. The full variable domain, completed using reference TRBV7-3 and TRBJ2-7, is GAGVSQTPSNKVTEKGKYVELRCDPISGHTALYWYRQSLGQGPEFLIYFQGTGAADDSGLPNDRFFAVRPEGSVSTLKIQRTERGDSAVYLCASSQGLQSYEQYFGPGTRLTVT.

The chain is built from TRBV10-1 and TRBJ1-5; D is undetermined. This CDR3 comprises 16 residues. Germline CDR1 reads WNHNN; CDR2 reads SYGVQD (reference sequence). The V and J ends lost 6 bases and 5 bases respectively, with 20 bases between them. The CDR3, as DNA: TGCGCCAGCAGGATAAATTCCGAAACATTTCATCAGCCCCAGCATTTT. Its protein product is CASRINSETFHQPQHF.

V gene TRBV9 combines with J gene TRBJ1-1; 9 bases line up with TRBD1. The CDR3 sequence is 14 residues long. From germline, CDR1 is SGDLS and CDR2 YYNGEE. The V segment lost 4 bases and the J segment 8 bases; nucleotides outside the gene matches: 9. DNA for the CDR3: TGTGCCAGCAGCTTACAGGGGGCGGAGGGGGAAGCTTTCTTT. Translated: CASSLQGAEGEAFF.

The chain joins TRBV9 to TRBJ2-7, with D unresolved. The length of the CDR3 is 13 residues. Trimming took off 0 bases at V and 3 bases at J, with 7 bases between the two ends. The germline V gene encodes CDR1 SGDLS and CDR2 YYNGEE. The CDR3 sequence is CASSVGPIYEQYF. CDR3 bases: TGTGCCAGCAGCGTAGGGCCGATCTACGAGCAGTACTTC.

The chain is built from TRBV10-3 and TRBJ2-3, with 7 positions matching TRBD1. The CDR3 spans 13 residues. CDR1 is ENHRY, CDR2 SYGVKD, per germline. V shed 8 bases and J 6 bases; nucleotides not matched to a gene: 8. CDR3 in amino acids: CAIRDRVGDTQYF. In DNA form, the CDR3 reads TGTGCCATCCGCGACAGGGTAGGGGATACGCAGTATTTT.

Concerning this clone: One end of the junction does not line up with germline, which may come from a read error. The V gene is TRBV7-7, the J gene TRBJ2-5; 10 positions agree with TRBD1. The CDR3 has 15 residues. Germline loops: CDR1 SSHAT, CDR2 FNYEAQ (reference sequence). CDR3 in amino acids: CASSLGGQGKETQYF. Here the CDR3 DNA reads TGTGCTAGCAGCTTAGGGGGACAGGGGAAGGAGACCCAGTACTTC. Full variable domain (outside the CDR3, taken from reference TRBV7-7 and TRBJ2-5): GAGVSQSPRYKVTKRGQDVTLRCDPISSHATLYWYQQALGQGPEFLTYFNYEAQPDKSGLPSDRFSAERPEGSISTLTIQRTEQRDSAMYRCASSLGGQGKETQYFGPGTRLLVL.

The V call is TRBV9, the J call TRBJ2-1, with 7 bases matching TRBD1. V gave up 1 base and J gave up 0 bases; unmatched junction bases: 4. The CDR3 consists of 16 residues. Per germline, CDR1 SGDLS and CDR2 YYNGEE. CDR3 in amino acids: CASSVMGQSSYNEQFF. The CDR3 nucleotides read TGTGCCAGCAGCGTAATGGGACAGAGCTCCTACAATGAGCAGTTCTTC.

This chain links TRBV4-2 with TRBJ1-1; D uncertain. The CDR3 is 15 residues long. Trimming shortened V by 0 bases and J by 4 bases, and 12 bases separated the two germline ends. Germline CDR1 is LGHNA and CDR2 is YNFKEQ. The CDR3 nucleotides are TGTGCCAGCAGCCAAGATACGGGTTCGGCCACTGAAGCTTTCTTT. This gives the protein CASSQDTGSATEAFF.

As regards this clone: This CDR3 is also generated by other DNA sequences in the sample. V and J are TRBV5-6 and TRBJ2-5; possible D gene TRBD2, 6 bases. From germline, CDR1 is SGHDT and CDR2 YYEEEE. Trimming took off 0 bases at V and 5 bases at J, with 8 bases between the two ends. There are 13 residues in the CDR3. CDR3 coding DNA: TGTGCCAGCAGCTTGGCGGGGAGGGAGACCCAGTACTTC. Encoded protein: CASSLAGRETQYF.